Included here is one T cell receptor beta chain sequence, with context. The antigen is not known. Germline V gene data show CDR1 as LGHDT and CDR2 as YNNKEL (reference sequence). This CDR3 spans 15 amino acids. The data originate from a study of monozygotic twins with inflammatory bowel disease. Overall study findings and caveats: Part of the variability in patient repertoires may have come from differing immunosuppressive treatments.

Each UMI, carrying a 6-nucleotide sample barcode, came from template switching. TCRalpha along with TCRbeta cDNA was subjected to two nested PCRs lasting roughly 16 and 10 cycles. TCRdb re-called the 5' RACE reads; every CDR3 protein appears as one record, without DNA. The listing records 150,000 to 200,000 distinct CDR3 sequences. The sequence was collected from a human donor with ulcerative colitis or Crohn's disease, or a healthy co-twin of an affected twin (not recorded which). V is TRBV3-1 and J is TRBJ2-7; the D call from TCRdb, TRBD1, cannot be confirmed without DNA. The sample consisted of blood. CDR3: CASSQETGGPYEQYF.